The rows below give T cell receptor beta chains drawn from one sample of a study of blood T cell repertoires in COVID-19. Sequenced by immunoSEQ multiplex PCR; TCRdb stores in-frame clones only, minus some. The sample lists more than 150,000 clones, approximately 80% occurring once. The sample taken for sequencing was peripheral blood. These receptors originate from a human donor in a cohort sampled during active COVID-19. Both conserved end residues are part of each CDR3. The D gene is left open where the match is weak. Some rows mark clone size as missing; the rest say once, few, many or name a class of expanded clone.

clone size | J gene | V gene | D gene | CDR3 protein | CDR3 DNA
- | TRBJ1-4 | TRBV5-5 | TRBD1 | CASSHRQGESTNEKLFF | TGTGCCAGCAGCCACCGACAGGGGGAGTCAACTAATGAAAAACTGTTTTTT
- | TRBJ2-5 | TRBV9 | - | CASSLGLQETQYF | TGTGCCAGCAGCCTGGGACTTCAAGAGACCCAGTACTTC
- | TRBJ1-1 | TRBV5-6 | - | CASSLVTGRAPEAFF | TGTGCCAGCAGCTTGGTTACAGGGAGGGCCCCTGAAGCTTTCTTT
- | TRBJ1-4 | TRBV19 | - | CASSIPDSTNEKLFF | TGTGCCAGTAGTATACCGGACAGTACTAATGAAAAACTGTTTTTT
- | TRBJ2-3 | TRBV6-2/TRBV6-3 | - | CASSQGYTDTQYF | TGTGCCAGCAGTCAGGGTTACACAGATACGCAGTATTTT
- | TRBJ1-4 | TRBV9 | TRBD1 | CASSVGRQGMGEKLFF | TGTGCCAGCAGCGTAGGACGACAGGGTATGGGTGAAAAACTGTTTTTT
- | TRBJ2-7 | TRBV3-1/TRBV3-2 | TRBD2 | CASSQDPSGRGGGYEQYF | TGTGCCAGCAGCCAGGACCCCTCGGGGCGCGGGGGGGGCTACGAGCAGTACTTC
- | TRBJ2-3 | TRBV5-6 | TRBD2 | CASSLIGLAGGPGDTQYF | TGTGCCAGCAGCTTGATAGGACTAGCGGGGGGGCCAGGGGATACGCAGTATTTT
- | TRBJ2-7 | TRBV4-1 | TRBD2 | CASSGGSGYEQYF | TGCGCCAGCTCGGGGGGGAGCGGCTACGAGCAGTACTTC
few | TRBJ1-3 | TRBV5-1 | TRBD1 | CASSLGQGATGNTIYF | TGCGCCAGCAGCCTCGGACAGGGTGCTACTGGAAACACCATATATTTT
- | TRBJ1-2 | TRBV4-1 | TRBD1 | CASSQEGQGRNGYTF | TGCGCCAGCAGCCAAGAGGGACAGGGGAGGAATGGCTACACCTTC
- | TRBJ2-1 | TRBV19 | TRBD2 | CASSMGGDYNEQFF | TGTGCCAGTAGCATGGGGGGGGATTACAATGAGCAGTTCTTC
- | TRBJ1-5 | TRBV10-2 | - | CASSEGAGSPQHF | TGCGCCAGCAGTGAAGGGGCAGGGTCGCCCCAGCATTTT
- | TRBJ2-7 | TRBV5-4 | - | CASSLEPRVTAEQYF | TGTGCCAGCAGCTTGGAACCGCGAGTCACCGCCGAGCAGTACTTC
- | TRBJ2-2 | TRBV4-2 | TRBD2 | CASSQGPLAGGPSSNTGELFF | TGTGCCAGCAGCCAAGGACCACTAGCGGGGGGGCCCTCCAGCAACACCGGGGAGCTGTTTTTT
- | TRBJ2-7 | TRBV11-2 | TRBD1 | CASSLGQGDAGKQYF | TGTGCCAGCAGCTTAGGACAGGGGGACGCGGGGAAGCAGTACTTC
- | TRBJ2-3 | TRBV9 | TRBD2 | CASSGQRGGADTQYF | TGTGCCAGCAGCGGTCAGCGGGGGGGCGCAGATACGCAGTATTTT
once | TRBJ2-7 | TRBV3-1/TRBV3-2 | TRBD2 | CASSQASSGGGRYEQYF | TGTGCCAGCAGCCAAGCCTCCTCCGGCGGGGGGCGATACGAGCAGTACTTC
once | TRBJ1-4 | TRBV19 | TRBD1 | CASSILGQGTEKLFF | TGTGCCAGTAGTATACTCGGACAGGGTACTGAAAAACTGTTTTTT
- | TRBJ1-1 | TRBV29-1 | - | CSATLQGTNTEAFF | TGCAGCGCTACCCTACAGGGAACGAACACTGAAGCTTTCTTT
- | TRBJ1-1 | TRBV29-1 | - | CSAGGDGVVGTEAFF | TGCAGCGCCGGGGGGGACGGGGTTGTGGGTACTGAAGCTTTCTTT
- | TRBJ2-7 | TRBV7-8 | - | CASSLSGINSYEQYF | TGTGCCAGCAGCTTATCAGGGATAAACTCCTACGAGCAGTACTTC
once | TRBJ1-1 | TRBV7-9 | TRBD1 | CASSLGTGQGKTEAFF | TGTGCCAGCAGCTTAGGGACGGGACAGGGAAAAACTGAAGCTTTCTTT